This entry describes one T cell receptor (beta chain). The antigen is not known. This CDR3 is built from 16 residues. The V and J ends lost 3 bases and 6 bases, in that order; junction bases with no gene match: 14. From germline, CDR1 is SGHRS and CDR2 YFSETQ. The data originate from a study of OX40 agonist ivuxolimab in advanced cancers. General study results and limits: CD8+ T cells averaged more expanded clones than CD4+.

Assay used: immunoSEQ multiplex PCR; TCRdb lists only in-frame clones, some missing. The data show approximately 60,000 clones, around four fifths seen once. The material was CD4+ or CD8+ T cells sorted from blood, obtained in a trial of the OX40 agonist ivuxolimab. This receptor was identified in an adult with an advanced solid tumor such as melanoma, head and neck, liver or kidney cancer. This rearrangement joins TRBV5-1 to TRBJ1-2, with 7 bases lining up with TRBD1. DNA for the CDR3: TGCGCCAGCAGCTCTAGGATAGGGGGCGCTTTCAATGGCTACACCTTC. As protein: CASSSRIGGAFNGYTF. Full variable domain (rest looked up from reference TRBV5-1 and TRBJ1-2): KAGVTQTPRYLIKTRGQQVTLSCSPISGHRSVSWYQQTPGQGLQFLFEYFSETQRNKGNFPGRFSGRQFSNSRSEMNVSTLELGDSALYLCASSSRIGGAFNGYTFGSGTRLTVV.